The sequence of this T cell receptor beta chain was determined in a study of OX40 agonist ivuxolimab in advanced cancers. Trimming stripped 3 bases from V and 6 bases from J, with 13 bases between. There are 14 residues in the CDR3. Germline V gives CDR1 SGHVS, CDR2 FNYEAQ. Libraries were prepared by immunoSEQ multiplex PCR; TCRdb keeps only in-frame clonotypes and omits some of them. The table records about 70,000 clones, approximately 81% of them present only once. This TCR was sampled from an adult with an advanced solid tumor such as melanoma, head and neck, liver or kidney cancer. Sample: CD4+ or CD8+ T cells sorted from blood, taken in a trial of the OX40 agonist ivuxolimab. This chain connects TRBV7-6 to TRBJ2-3, with D possibly being TRBD1 (8 bases). The CDR3 spells CASSFDRGGDTQYF. As DNA, the CDR3 is TGTGCCAGCAGCTTCGACAGGGGAGGGGATACGCAGTATTTT.